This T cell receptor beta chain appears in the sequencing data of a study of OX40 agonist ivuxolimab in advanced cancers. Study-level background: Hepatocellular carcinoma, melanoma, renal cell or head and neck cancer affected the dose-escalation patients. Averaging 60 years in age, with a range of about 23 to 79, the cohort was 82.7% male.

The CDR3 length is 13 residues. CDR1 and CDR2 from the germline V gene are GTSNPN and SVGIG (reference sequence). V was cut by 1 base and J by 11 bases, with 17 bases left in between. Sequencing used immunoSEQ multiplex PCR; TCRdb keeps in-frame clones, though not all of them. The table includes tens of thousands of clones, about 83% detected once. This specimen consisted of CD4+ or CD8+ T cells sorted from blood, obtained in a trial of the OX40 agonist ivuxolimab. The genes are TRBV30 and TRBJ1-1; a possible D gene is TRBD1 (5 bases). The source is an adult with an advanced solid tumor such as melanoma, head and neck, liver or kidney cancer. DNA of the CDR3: TGTGCCTGGAGTGGGGGCCGGGAGGTTGAGGCTTTCTTT. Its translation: CAWSGGREVEAFF.